This TCR beta chain is drawn from a study of blood T cell repertoires in COVID-19. Study details: Italy, Spain and the United States were the sources of the convalescent and acute COVID-19 samples. Sources were T cells, B-cell-depleted T cells, or PBMCs; the material itself was cDNA or gDNA.

This CDR3 has 15 amino acids. Germline V gene sequence: CDR1 SGHVS, CDR2 FNYEAQ. V lost 0 bases to trimming and J lost 1 base, with 9 bases between them. Libraries were prepared by immunoSEQ multiplex PCR; TCRdb keeps only in-frame clonotypes and omits some of them. The data contain fewer than 250,000 clones, 65% to 90% of them singletons. Sequencing was done on a sample of peripheral blood. The genes are TRBV7-6 and TRBJ1-1, with D uncertain. The receptor's source is a man aged 45-60 years with acute or convalescent COVID-19. The CDR3 loop is CASSLAPGSNTEAFF. For the CDR3, the DNA is TGTGCCAGCAGCTTAGCGCCGGGGTCGAACACTGAAGCTTTCTTT.